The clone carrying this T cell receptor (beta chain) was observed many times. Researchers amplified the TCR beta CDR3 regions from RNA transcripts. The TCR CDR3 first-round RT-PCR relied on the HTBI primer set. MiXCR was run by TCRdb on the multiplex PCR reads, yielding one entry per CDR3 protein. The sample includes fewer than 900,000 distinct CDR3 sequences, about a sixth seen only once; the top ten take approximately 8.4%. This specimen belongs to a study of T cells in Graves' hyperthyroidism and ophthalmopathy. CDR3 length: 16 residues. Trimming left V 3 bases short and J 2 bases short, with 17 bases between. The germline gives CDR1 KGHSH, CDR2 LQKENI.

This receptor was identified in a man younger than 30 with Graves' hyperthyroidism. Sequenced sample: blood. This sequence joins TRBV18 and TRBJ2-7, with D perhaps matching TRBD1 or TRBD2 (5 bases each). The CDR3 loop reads CASSPSGTLGAYEQYF. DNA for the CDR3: TGTGCCAGCTCACCCTCCGGGACCCTGGGTGCCTACGAGCAGTACTTC. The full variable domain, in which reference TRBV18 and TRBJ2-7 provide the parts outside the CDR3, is NAGVMQNPRHLVRRRGQEARLRCSPMKGHSHVYWYRQLPEEGLKFMVYLQKENIIDESGMPKERFSAEFPKEGPSILRIQQVVRGDSAAYFCASSPSGTLGAYEQYFGPGTRLTVT.